The text below deals with one T cell receptor (beta chain). Generated by immunoSEQ multiplex PCR, the TCRdb table keeps only in-frame clones and is missing some. The sample contains roughly 120,000 clones, about four fifths of which appear only once. The record originates from a study of radiotherapy plus CTLA-4 blockade in lung cancer. Study overall: The study recorded objective responses in about 20% of patients and disease control in 25% to 35%.

Germline-derived CDR1 and CDR2 are SGHVS and FQNEAQ. The CDR3 length is 15 residues. With V trimmed by 7 bases and J by 2 bases, 8 bases remained unmatched. This sequence was found in a human donor with non-small cell lung cancer who had a partial response to radiotherapy plus ipilimumab. V gene TRBV7-8 combines with J gene TRBJ2-1; 7 nucleotides match TRBD2. This specimen consisted of peripheral blood, obtained from a patient treated with radiotherapy plus ipilimumab. The CDR3 protein is CASTREAWPYNEQFF. The CDR3 nucleotides are TGTGCCAGCACTCGGGAGGCGTGGCCCTACAATGAGCAGTTCTTC.